A single sample is the source of the 10 T cell receptor beta chains below, sequenced in a study of cytotoxic CD8 clonotypes in ibrutinib-treated CLL. The assay was immunoSEQ multiplex PCR, and TCRdb's table has in-frame clones only and misses some. Of around 60,000 clones in the sample, over 60% were seen once. The sequenced sample was PBMCs, obtained after 12 months of ibrutinib treatment. The receptor source for this set is a human donor with chronic lymphocytic leukemia.

The rearrangement joins TRBV27 to TRBJ2-7; D tentatively fits TRBD1 or TRBD2 (5 bases each). This CDR3 has 15 amino acids. The V end lost 0 bases, the J end lost 1 base, and 10 bases lay between the germline ends. Germline V gene lookup returns CDR1 MNHEY and CDR2 SMNVEV (reference sequence). The CDR3 DNA sequence: TGTGCCAGCAGTTTATCAAGGGGACCTTCCTACGAGCAGTACTTC. Its translation: CASSLSRGPSYEQYF.

V is TRBV6-1 and J is TRBJ2-2, with 9 positions matching TRBD2. CDR3 length equals 17 residues. V shed 2 bases and J 7 bases; nucleotides not matched to a gene: 11. Germline assignment: CDR1 MNHNS and CDR2 SASEGT. CDR3 amino acids: CASSEQPPRLAVGELFF. CDR3 in DNA: TGTGCCAGCAGTGAACAGCCCCCCAGACTAGCGGTCGGGGAGCTGTTTTTT.

The genes are TRBV5-8 and TRBJ2-5; D is uncertain. Trimming cost V 0 bases and J 4 bases, with 1 base left between them. Germline CDR1 reads SGHTS; CDR2 reads YDEGEE. The CDR3 consists of 11 residues. The CDR3, as DNA: TGTGCCAGCAGCTTGGCAGAGACCCAGTACTTC. This sequence encodes CASSLAETQYF.

This chain joins TRBV11-2 and TRBJ2-1; 8 positions match TRBD2. The CDR3 totals 16 residues. Germline CDR1 SGHAT, CDR2 FQNNGV. V was pared by 5 bases and J by 3 bases, with 9 bases of the junction left unmatched. CDR3 protein: CASSTVAGRFYNEQFF. CDR3 nucleotide sequence: TGTGCCAGCAGCACCGTAGCGGGGAGGTTCTACAATGAGCAGTTCTTC. Full variable domain (outside the CDR3, taken from reference TRBV11-2 and TRBJ2-1): EAGVAQSPRYKIIEKRQSVAFWCNPISGHATLYWYQQILGQGPKLLIQFQNNGVVDDSQLPKDRFSAERLKGVDSTLKIQPAKLEDSAVYLCASSTVAGRFYNEQFFGPGTRLTVL.

This clone occurred once. J is TRBJ1-1 and V is TRBV7-2; D not certain. CDR3 length: 14 residues. V dropped 1 base and J dropped 1 base, with 7 bases sitting between them. Germline V CDR1 and CDR2: SGHTA, FQGNSA. CDR3 DNA: TGTGCCAGCAGCTTAGTCGGACGGAACACTGAAGCTTTCTTT. This translates into CASSLVGRNTEAFF.

This clone was observed a handful of times. J is TRBJ2-2 and V is TRBV19, with 14 bases identical to TRBD2. This CDR3 is built from 15 residues. Trimming took 0 bases from V and 13 from J; bases not matched to a gene: 4. Germline V gives CDR1 LNHDA, CDR2 SQIVND (reference sequence). CDR3 sequence: CASSIDGTSGSRLFF. CDR3 in DNA: TGTGCCAGTAGTATAGACGGGACTAGCGGGAGCCGGCTGTTTTTT. The full variable domain, its missing parts supplied by reference TRBV19 and TRBJ2-2, is DGGITQSPKYLFRKEGQNVTLSCEQNLNHDAMYWYRQDPGQGLRLIYYSQIVNDFQKGDIAEGYSVSREKKESFPLTVTSAQKNPTAFYLCASSIDGTSGSRLFFGEGSRLTVL.

The chain couples TRBV9 to TRBJ1-1, with D perhaps TRBD1 (6 bases). CDR1 and CDR2 from the germline V gene are SGDLS and YYNGEE. The CDR3 contains 15 residues. Deletions cut 0 bases from V and 1 base from J, with 10 bases between. The CDR3 DNA reads as TGTGCCAGCAGCGTAGCAACAGGGCCGAACACTGAAGCTTTCTTT. Residues: CASSVATGPNTEAFF. Full variable domain (outside the CDR3, taken from reference TRBV9 and TRBJ1-1): DSGVTQTPKHLITATGQRVTLRCSPRSGDLSVYWYQQSLDQGLQFLIQYYNGEERAKGNILERFSAQQFPDLHSELNLSSLELGDSALYFCASSVATGPNTEAFFGQGTRLTVV.

With regard to this clone: At the DNA level, this CDR3 is encoded by other sequences in the same sample as well. The chain recombines TRBV6-5 with TRBJ2-4; unclear D gene. The V gene's germline CDR1 is MNHEY and CDR2 SVGAGI. Trimming removed 6 bases at V and 0 bases at J, with 12 bases between. The CDR3 covers 15 residues. CDR3: CASSYSELAKNIQYF. As DNA, the CDR3 is TGTGCCAGCAGCTATAGTGAGCTAGCCAAAAACATTCAGTACTTC.

This clone was seen a single time. This rearrangement joins TRBV7-7 to TRBJ2-2, with D hard to call. CDR1 is SSHAT, CDR2 FNYEAQ, per germline (reference sequence). V lost 0 bases to trimming and J lost 0 bases, with 2 bases between them. This CDR3 is 14 amino acids long. The CDR3 reads CASSLATNTGELFF. DNA of the CDR3: TGTGCCAGCAGCTTAGCGACGAACACCGGGGAGCTGTTTTTT. The full variable domain, completed using reference TRBV7-7 and TRBJ2-2, is GAGVSQSPRYKVTKRGQDVTLRCDPISSHATLYWYQQALGQGPEFLTYFNYEAQPDKSGLPSDRFSAERPEGSISTLTIQRTEQRDSAMYRCASSLATNTGELFFGEGSRLTVL.

The V and J genes are TRBV30 and TRBJ1-4, with D possibly TRBD1 on 6 matching bases. CDR1 GTSNPN and CDR2 SVGIG come from the germline V gene (reference sequence). This CDR3 comprises 15 residues. The ends were cut back, 4 bases at V and 8 bases at J, with 20 bases in the middle. CDR3 coding DNA: TGTGCCTGGACGTCTAGGGGGGGAGGAGGGGAAAAACTGTTTTTT. Protein: CAWTSRGGGGEKLFF. The full variable domain, completed using reference TRBV30 and TRBJ1-4, is SQTIHQWPATLVQPVGSPLSLECTVEGTSNPNLYWYRQAAGRGLQLLFYSVGIGQISSEVPQNLSASRPQDRQFILSSKKLLLSDSGFYLCAWTSRGGGGEKLFFGSGTQLSVL.